This T cell receptor (beta chain) was retrieved from a study of blood T cell repertoires in COVID-19 (dated by TCRdb to 2019 to 2021). Broadly, across the study: Samples covering the acute and convalescent phases of COVID-19 were provided by collaborators in the United States, Italy and Spain. The material from the prospective study consisted of cDNA or gDNA derived from T cells, B-cell-depleted T cells, or PBMCs. The dataset comprised deeply sampled blood TCRbeta repertoires from subjects exposed to, actively infected with, or recovered from COVID-19. A freely available public database, intended as a resource for researchers studying the immune response to SARS-CoV-2, is where the repertoires were released. Samples came from the ongoing ImmuneRACE study (first 160 participants) plus 1,254 subjects from 6 global collaborators. A de-identified subject ID, COVID-19 status, age in years and sex were almost always included in the sample metadata. Where HLA class I and class II types were available, the types were taken from metadata supplied by the sample provider, not from assay-based typing.

The CDR3, cysteine through phenylalanine, is 15 amino acids long. The retained sequence is limited to the CDR3, 45 bases, with the frame set at the first base. In the germline V gene, CDR1 corresponds to SNHLY and CDR2 to FYNNEI. V drops 7 bases and J drops 0 bases, leaving 13 bases in between. The collaborating institutions used their own protocols to collect whole blood in K2EDTA tubes. For TCRbeta analysis, collaborators shipped samples in one of three forms: frozen whole blood, isolated PBMCs, or DNA extracted from either of those sample types. TCRbeta CDR3 regions were amplified from genomic DNA using the immunoSEQ Assay, a bias-controlled multiplex PCR. In the authors' own workflow: The number of nucleated cells in each sample was estimated by amplification of reference gene primers within the assay. To quantify the absolute abundance of each unique TCRbeta CDR3 rearrangement, sequence reads were collapsed and filtered. For each sample, productive Simpson clonality was calculated as the square root of Simpson's diversity index over productive rearrangements. TCRdb took this table from immuneACCESS and kept in-frame rearrangements with V and J called. Such tables lack part of the clones; where checked against another copy, unresolved V genes explain under half of the gap, and the rest is unexplained. That table supplies the V and J calls and clone size; D and trimming were determined from the DNA. For this sample the table gives 250,000 to 350,000 clones, of which around 85% were detected only once. About 4% of the sample comes from the top ten.

Here is what the overall study found, with its caveats: The quantity of clinical and demographic metadata differed by source and by participant and was supplied without curation.

In the case of this clone: Its antigen is not yet known. No base quality values were provided; no much bigger clone lies one nucleotide off.

This receptor was identified in a woman between 50 and 59 years old with active or convalescent COVID-19. Source material: peripheral blood. Recombination joined TRBV2 with TRBJ1-5; TRBD1 might be the D gene, on 6 matching bases. The nucleotide sequence is given as TGTGCCAGCACACCTGGACAGTATAGCAATCAGCCCCAGCATTTT. This encodes CASTPGQYSNQPQHF.